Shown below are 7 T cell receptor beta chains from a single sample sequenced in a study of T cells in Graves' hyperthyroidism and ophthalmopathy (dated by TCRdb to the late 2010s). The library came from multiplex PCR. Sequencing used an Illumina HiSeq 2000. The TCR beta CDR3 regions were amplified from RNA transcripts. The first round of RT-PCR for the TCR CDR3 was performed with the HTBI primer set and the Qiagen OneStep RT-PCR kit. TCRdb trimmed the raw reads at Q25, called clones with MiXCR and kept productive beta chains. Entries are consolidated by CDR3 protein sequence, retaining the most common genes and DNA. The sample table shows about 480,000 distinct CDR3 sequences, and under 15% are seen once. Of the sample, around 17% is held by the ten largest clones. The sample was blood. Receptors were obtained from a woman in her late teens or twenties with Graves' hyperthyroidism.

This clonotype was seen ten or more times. This chain's CDR3 is CSARRQGAREKLFF. The CDR3 region has the DNA TGCAGTGCTAGGAGACAGGGGGCCCGGGAAAAACTGTTTTTT. The gene calls are TRBV20-1 and TRBJ1-4; 10 bases map to TRBD1. CDR3 length equals 14 residues. The ends lost 3 bases at V and 8 bases at J; junction bases unmatched: 6. The V gene's germline CDR1 is DFQATT and CDR2 SNEGSKA (reference sequence).

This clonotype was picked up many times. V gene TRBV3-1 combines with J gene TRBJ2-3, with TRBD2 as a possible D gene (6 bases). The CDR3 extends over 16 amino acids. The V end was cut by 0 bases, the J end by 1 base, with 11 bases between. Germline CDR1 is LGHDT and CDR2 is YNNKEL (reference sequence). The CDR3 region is CASSQDRSGGTDTQYF. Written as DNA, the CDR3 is TGTGCCAGCAGCCAAGACAGGTCGGGGGGCACAGATACGCAGTATTTT.

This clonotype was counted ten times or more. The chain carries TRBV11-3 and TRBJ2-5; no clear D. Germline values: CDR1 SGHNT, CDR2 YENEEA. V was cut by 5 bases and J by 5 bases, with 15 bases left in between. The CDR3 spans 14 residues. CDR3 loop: CASSPLRVWETQYF. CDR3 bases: TGTGCCAGCAGCCCCCTTCGAGTTTGGGAGACCCAGTACTTC.

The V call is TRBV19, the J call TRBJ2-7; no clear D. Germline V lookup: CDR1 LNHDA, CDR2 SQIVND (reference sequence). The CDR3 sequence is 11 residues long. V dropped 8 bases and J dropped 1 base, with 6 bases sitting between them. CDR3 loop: CASPPSYEQYV. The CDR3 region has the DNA TGTGCCAGTCCCCCTTCCTACGAGCAGTACGTC.

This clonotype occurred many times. The DNA of the CDR3 is TGTGCCTGGAGTGTAGGTCAGGGGGCCTACGAGCAGTACGTC. Encoded protein: CAWSVGQGAYEQYV. The genes are TRBV30 and TRBJ2-7; TRBD1 agrees at 7 bases. Germline values: CDR1 GTSNPN, CDR2 SVGIG (reference sequence). The CDR3 is made up of 14 amino acids. With 0 bases clipped from V and 2 bases from J, the junction kept 4 bases outside the gene matches.

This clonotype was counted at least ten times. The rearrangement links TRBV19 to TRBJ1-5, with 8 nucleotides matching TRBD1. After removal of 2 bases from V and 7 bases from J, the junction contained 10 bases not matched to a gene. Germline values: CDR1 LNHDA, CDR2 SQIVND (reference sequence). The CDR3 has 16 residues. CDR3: CASSISPGGVGQPQHF. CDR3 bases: TGTGCCAGTAGTATATCCCCAGGGGGCGTAGGGCAGCCCCAGCATTTT.

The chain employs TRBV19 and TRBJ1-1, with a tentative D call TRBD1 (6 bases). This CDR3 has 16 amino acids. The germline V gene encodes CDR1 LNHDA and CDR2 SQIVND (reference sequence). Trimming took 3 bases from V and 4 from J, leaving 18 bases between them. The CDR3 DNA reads TGTGCCAGTAGTATGGGATGGGGGGCGATGAGCACTGAAGCTTTCTTT. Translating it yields CASSMGWGAMSTEAFF. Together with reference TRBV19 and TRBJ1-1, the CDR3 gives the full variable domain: DGGITQSPKYLFRKEGQNVTLSCEQNLNHDAMYWYRQDPGQGLRLIYYSQIVNDFQKGDIAEGYSVSREKKESFPLTVTSAQKNPTAFYLCASSMGWGAMSTEAFFGQGTRLTVV.